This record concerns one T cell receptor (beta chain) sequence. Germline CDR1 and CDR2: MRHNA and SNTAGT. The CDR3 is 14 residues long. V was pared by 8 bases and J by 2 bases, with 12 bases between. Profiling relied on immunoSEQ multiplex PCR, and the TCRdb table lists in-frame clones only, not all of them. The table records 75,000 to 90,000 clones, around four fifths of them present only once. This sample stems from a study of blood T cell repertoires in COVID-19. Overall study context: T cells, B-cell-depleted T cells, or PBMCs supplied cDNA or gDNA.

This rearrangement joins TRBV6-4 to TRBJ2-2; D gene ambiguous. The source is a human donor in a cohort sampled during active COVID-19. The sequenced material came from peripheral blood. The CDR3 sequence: CASCRTANTGELFF. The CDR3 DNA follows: TGTGCCAGCTGCAGAACAGCAAACACCGGGGAGCTGTTTTTT.